The 8 T cell receptor beta chains below come from one sample, sequenced in a study of radiation and T cells in renal cell carcinoma. Stated time point: blood 2 weeks post-SBRT. Treatment specified: 15 Gy SBRT to primary tumor, nephrectomy 4 weeks later. The method was immunoSEQ multiplex PCR; TCRdb's version includes in-frame clones alone and lacks a portion of them. The table records around 130,000 clones, approximately 80% of them present only once. Here the sequenced sample was blood, taken from a patient whose treatment included radiotherapy and nephrectomy. These receptors were obtained from a woman aged 60-75 years with renal cell carcinoma.

The chain recombines TRBV9 with TRBJ1-4; possible D gene TRBD1, 6 bases. The CDR3 spans 14 residues. V shed 7 bases and J shed 3 bases, with 13 bases lying between them. Germline V gene data show CDR1 as SGDLS and CDR2 as YYNGEE. The CDR3 loop reads CASPLGGANEKLFF. The CDR3 DNA reads TGTGCCAGCCCTTTAGGGGGAGCTAATGAAAAACTGTTTTTT.

The chain combines TRBV2 with TRBJ2-1; 7 bases fit TRBD1. The CDR3 is 13 amino acids. The trim removed 5 bases at V and 2 bases at J, leaving 0 bases unmatched. The germline V gene encodes CDR1 SNHLY and CDR2 FYNNEI. CDR3 in amino acids: CASSTGAYNEQFF. CDR3 bases: TGTGCCAGCAGTACAGGGGCCTACAATGAGCAGTTCTTC.

J is TRBJ2-3 and V is TRBV9, with D perhaps matching TRBD1 (6 bases). CDR3 length: 14 amino acids. Germline V gene lookup returns CDR1 SGDLS and CDR2 YYNGEE. V was clipped by 5 bases and J by 6 bases, with 16 bases between them. The CDR3 DNA reads as TGTGCCAGCAGTGGGGACACCTACGGGGATACGCAGTATTTT. Translated: CASSGDTYGDTQYF.

The chain carries TRBV28 and TRBJ1-2; D might be TRBD1 (6 bases). In germline, CDR1 is MDHEN, CDR2 SYDVKM. V dropped 4 bases and J dropped 3 bases, with 9 bases sitting between them. This CDR3 region has 13 residues. In nucleotides, the CDR3 is TGTGCCAGCAGTTCTGGACAGTACTATGGCTACACCTTC. It codes for CASSSGQYYGYTF.

The chain recombines TRBV7-8 with TRBJ1-5; D is possibly TRBD1 (5 bases). Trimming removed 5 bases from V and 9 bases from J, with 17 bases in between. The CDR3 is 14 residues long. CDR1 is SGHVS, CDR2 FQNEAQ, per germline. CDR3 in amino acids: CASSPRDPYPPQHF. The CDR3 DNA reads TGTGCCAGCAGCCCGCGGGACCCCTATCCGCCCCAGCATTTT. The full variable domain, rest sourced from reference TRBV7-8 and TRBJ1-5, is GAGVSQSPRYKVAKRGQDVALRCDPISGHVSLFWYQQALGQGPEFLTYFQNEAQLDKSGLPSDRFFAERPEGSVSTLKIQRTQQEDSAVYLCASSPRDPYPPQHFGDGTRLSIL.

The chain employs TRBV6-1 and TRBJ1-1; 9 bases fit TRBD1. The V gene's germline CDR1 is MNHNS and CDR2 SASEGT. CDR3 length equals 13 residues. V trimming: 11 bases; J trimming: 4 bases; junction bases outside the gene matches: 8. This CDR3 reads CAGGTGWSTEAFF. Written as DNA, the CDR3 is TGTGCCGGCGGGACAGGGTGGTCCACTGAAGCTTTCTTT.

The chain employs TRBV9 and TRBJ2-2; D gene unclear. Germline-derived CDR1 and CDR2 are SGDLS and YYNGEE. This CDR3 comprises 13 residues. V was clipped by 0 bases and J by 2 bases, with 2 bases between them. CDR3 residues: CASSVDNTGELFF. For the CDR3, the DNA is TGTGCCAGCAGCGTAGATAACACCGGGGAGCTGTTTTTT.

The CDR3 bases are TGTGCCAGCATGGACTTGACAGGGGCCCTTTCTTACACCTTC. This translates into CASMDLTGALSYTF. J is TRBJ1-2 and V is TRBV2; 8 bases fit TRBD1. V lost 7 bases and J lost 11; bases outside the gene matches: 15. This CDR3 has 14 amino acids. Per the germline V gene, CDR1 is SNHLY and CDR2 is FYNNEI.